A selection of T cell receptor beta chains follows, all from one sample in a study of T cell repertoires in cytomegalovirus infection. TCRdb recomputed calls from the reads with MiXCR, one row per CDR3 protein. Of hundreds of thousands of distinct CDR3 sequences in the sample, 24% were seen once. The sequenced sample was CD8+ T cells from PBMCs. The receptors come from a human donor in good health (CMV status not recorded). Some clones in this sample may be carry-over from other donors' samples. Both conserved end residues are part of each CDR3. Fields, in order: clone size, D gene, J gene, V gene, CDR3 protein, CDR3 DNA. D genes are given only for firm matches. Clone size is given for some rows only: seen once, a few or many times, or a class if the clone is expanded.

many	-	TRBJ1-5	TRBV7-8	CASSPKVQANQPQHF	TGTGCCAGCAGCCCGAAGGTCCAGGCTAATCAGCCCCAGCATTTT
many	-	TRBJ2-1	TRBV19	CASSIGGSEQFF	TGTGCCAGTAGTATCGGGGGCAGTGAGCAGTTCTTC
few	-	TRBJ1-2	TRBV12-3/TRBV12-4	CASSYNRVAVRYGYTF	TGTGCCAGCAGTTACAACAGGGTGGCGGTGAGATATGGCTACACCTTC
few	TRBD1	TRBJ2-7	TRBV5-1	CASSFGQVREQYF	TGCGCCAGCAGCTTTGGACAGGTTCGCGAGCAGTACTTC
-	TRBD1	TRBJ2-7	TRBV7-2	CASSLGLPGQINYEQYF	TGTGCCAGCAGCTTAGGACTTCCGGGACAGATAAACTACGAGCAGTACTTC
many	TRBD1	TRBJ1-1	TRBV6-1	CASTLTGGTEAFF	TGTGCCAGCACTCTAACAGGGGGCACTGAAGCTTTCTTT
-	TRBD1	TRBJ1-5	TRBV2	CASNMGQGAQPQHF	TGTGCCAGCAATATGGGACAGGGGGCACAGCCCCAGCATTTT
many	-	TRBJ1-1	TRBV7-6	CASSSGSNTEAFF	TGTGCCAGCAGCTCGGGTTCTAACACTGAAGCTTTCTTT
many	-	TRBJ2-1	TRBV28	CASSDRIKTYNEQFF	TGTGCCAGCAGTGATCGTATCAAGACCTACAATGAGCAGTTCTTC
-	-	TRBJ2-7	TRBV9	CASSVADRIPYEQYF	TGTGCCAGCAGCGTAGCAGACAGGATTCCCTACGAGCAGTACTTC
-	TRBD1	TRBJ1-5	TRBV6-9	CASSYSKGDRDYSNQPQHF	TGTGCCAGCAGTTATTCGAAGGGGGACAGGGACTATAGCAATCAGCCCCAGCATTTT
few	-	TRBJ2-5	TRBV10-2	CASSENGASPLQETQYF	TGCGCCAGCAGTGAGAACGGTGCCAGCCCCTTACAAGAGACCCAGTACTTC
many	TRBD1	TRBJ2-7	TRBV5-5	CASSLGTGGNYEQYF	TGTGCCAGCAGCTTGGGGACAGGGGGGAACTACGAGCAGTACTTC
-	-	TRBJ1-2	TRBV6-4	CASSDRRGGTFNYGYTF	TGTGCCAGCAGTGACCGCCGGGGGGGCACATTTAACTATGGCTACACCTTC
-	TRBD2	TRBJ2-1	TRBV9	CASSDPGLAGGPGDEQFF	TGTGCCAGCAGCGATCCCGGACTAGCGGGGGGGCCGGGTGATGAGCAGTTCTTC
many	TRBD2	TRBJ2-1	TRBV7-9	CASSPEGGGRYHEQFF	TGTGCCAGCAGCCCCGAAGGCGGGGGGCGTTACCATGAGCAGTTCTTC
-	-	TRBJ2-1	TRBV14	CASSQRSGTYNEQFF	TGTGCCAGCAGCCAAAGATCGGGGACCTACAATGAGCAGTTCTTC
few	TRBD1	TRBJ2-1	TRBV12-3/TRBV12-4	CASRGTGFSYNEQFF	TGTGCCAGCAGAGGGACAGGGTTTTCCTACAATGAGCAGTTCTTC
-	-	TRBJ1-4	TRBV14	CASSQVTEKLFF	TGTGCCAGCAGCCAAGTTACTGAAAAACTGTTTTTT
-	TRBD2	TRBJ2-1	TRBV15	CATGRLAETNEQFF	TGTGCCACCGGAAGACTAGCGGAGACCAATGAGCAGTTCTTC
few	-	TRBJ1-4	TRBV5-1	CASSLALVTTNEKLFF	TGCGCCAGCAGCTTGGCTTTAGTCACAACTAATGAAAAACTGTTTTTT
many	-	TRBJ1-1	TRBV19	CASAPTNTEAFF	TGTGCCAGTGCCCCAACGAACACTGAAGCTTTCTTT
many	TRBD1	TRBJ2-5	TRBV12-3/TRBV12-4	CASTVTGGEETQYF	TGTGCCAGCACCGTGACAGGGGGCGAAGAGACCCAGTACTTC
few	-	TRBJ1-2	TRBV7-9	CASSLGGSPLYGYTF	TGTGCCAGCAGCTTAGGCGGCAGTCCCCTCTATGGCTACACCTTC
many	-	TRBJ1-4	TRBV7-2	CASSLVQVGYTATNEKLFF	TGTGCCAGCAGCTTAGTTCAGGTCGGCTATACTGCAACTAATGAAAAACTGTTTTTT
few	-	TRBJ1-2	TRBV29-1	CSVEDQRRGYTF	TGCAGCGTTGAAGATCAGAGGAGAGGCTACACCTTC
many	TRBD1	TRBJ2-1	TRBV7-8	CASSAPGQGKYNEQFF	TGTGCCAGCAGCGCCCCGGGACAGGGGAAGTACAATGAGCAGTTCTTC
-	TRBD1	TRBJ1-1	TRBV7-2	CASSLWSLRTGSGDTGAFF	TGTGCCAGCAGCTTATGGTCATTGCGGACAGGTTCAGGTGACACTGGAGCTTTCTTT